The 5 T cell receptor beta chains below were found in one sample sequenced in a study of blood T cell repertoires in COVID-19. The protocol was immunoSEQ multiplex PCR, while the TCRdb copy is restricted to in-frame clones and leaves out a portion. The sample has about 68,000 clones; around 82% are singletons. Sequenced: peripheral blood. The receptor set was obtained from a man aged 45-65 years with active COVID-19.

DNA for the CDR3: TGTGCCAGCAAGGGACAGGGAACCCACGAGCAGTACTTC. Translating gives CASKGQGTHEQYF. The chain recombines TRBV2 with TRBJ2-7, with 9 nucleotides matching TRBD1. Germline CDR1 is SNHLY and CDR2 is FYNNEI. The CDR3 has 13 amino acids. V was clipped by 7 bases and J by 5 bases; unmatched bases: 6.

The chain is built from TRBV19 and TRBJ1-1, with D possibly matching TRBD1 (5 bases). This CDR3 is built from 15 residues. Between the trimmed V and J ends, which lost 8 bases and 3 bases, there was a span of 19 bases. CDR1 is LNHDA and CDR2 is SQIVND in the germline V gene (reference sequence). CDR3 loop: CASSLDWGVDTEAFF. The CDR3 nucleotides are TGTGCCAGTTCCCTTGATTGGGGGGTGGACACTGAAGCTTTCTTT.

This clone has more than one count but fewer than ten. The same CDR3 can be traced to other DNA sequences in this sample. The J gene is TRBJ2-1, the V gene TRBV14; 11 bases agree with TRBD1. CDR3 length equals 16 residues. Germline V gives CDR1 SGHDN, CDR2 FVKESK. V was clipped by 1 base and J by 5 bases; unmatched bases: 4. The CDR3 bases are TGTGCCAGCAGCCAAGTCCCGGGACAGGGGGACAATGAGCAGTTCTTC. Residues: CASSQVPGQGDNEQFF. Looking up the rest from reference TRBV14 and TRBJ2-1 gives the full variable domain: EAGVTQFPSHSVIEKGQTVTLRCDPISGHDNLYWYRRVMGKEIKFLLHFVKESKQDESGMPNNRFLAERTGGTYSTLKVQPAELEDSGVYFCASSQVPGQGDNEQFFGPGTRLTVL.

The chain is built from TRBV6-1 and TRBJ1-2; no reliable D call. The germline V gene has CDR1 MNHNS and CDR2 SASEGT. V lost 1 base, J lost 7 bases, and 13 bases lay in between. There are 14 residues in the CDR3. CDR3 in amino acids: CASSEDPGRFGYTF. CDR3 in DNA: TGTGCCAGCAGTGAAGATCCAGGTCGATTTGGCTACACCTTC.

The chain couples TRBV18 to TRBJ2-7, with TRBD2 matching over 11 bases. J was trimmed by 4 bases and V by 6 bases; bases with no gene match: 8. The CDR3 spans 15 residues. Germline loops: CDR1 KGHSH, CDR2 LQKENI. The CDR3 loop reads CASSPRLAGMYEQYF. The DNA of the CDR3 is TGTGCCAGCTCCCCCCGACTAGCGGGAATGTACGAGCAGTACTTC.